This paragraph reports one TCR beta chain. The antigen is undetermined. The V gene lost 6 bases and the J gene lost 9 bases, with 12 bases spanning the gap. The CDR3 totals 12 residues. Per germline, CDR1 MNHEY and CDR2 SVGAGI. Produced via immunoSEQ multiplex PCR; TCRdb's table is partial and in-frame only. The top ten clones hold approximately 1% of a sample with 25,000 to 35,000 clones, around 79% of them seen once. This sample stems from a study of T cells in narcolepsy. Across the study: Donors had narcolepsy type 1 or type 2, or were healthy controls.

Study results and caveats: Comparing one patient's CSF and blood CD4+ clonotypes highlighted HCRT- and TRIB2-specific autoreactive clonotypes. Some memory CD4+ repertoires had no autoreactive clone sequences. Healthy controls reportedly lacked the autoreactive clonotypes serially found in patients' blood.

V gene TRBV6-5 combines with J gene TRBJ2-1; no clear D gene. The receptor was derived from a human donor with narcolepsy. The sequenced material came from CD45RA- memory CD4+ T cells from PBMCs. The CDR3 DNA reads TGTGCCAGCAGCTACGATACGAGTGAGCAGTTCTTC. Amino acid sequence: CASSYDTSEQFF.